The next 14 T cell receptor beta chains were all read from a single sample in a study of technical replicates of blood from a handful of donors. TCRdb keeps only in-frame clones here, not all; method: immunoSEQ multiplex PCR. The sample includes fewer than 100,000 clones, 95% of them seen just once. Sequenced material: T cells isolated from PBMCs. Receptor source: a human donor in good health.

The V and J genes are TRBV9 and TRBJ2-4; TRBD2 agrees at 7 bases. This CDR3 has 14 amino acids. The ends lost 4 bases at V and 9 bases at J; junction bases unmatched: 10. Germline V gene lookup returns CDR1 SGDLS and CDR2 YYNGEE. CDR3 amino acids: CASSLRDYISIQYF. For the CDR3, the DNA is TGTGCCAGCAGCCTCCGGGACTATATTAGCATTCAGTACTTC.

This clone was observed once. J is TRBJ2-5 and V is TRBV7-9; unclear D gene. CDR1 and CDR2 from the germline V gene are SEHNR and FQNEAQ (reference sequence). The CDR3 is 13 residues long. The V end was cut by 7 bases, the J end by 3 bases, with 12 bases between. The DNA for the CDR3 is TGTGCCAGCACCAACCGGTACGAAGAGACCCAGTACTTC. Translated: CASTNRYEETQYF. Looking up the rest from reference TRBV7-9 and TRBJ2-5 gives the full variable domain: DTGVSQNPRHKITKRGQNVTFRCDPISEHNRLYWYRQTLGQGPEFLTYFQNEAQLEKSRLLSDRFSAERPKGSFSTLEIQRTEQGDSAMYLCASTNRYEETQYFGPGTRLLVL.

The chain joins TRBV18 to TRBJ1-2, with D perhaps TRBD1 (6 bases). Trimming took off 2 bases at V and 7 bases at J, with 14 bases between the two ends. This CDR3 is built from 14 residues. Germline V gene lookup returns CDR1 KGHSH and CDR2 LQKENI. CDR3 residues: CASSPGQGSFGYTF. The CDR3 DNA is TGTGCCAGCTCACCAGGGCAGGGGAGTTTTGGCTACACCTTC.

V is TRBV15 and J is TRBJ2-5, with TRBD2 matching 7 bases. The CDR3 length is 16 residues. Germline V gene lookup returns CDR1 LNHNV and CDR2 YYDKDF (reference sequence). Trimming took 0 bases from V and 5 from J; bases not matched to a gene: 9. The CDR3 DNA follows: TGTGCCACCAGCAGAGATTTGGGAGGGGCGCGTGAGACCCAGTACTTC. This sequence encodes CATSRDLGGARETQYF.

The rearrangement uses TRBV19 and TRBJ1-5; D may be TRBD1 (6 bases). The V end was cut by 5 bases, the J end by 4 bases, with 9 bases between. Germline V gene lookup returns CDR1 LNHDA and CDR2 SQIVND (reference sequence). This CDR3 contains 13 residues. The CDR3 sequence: CASSGQRNQPQHF. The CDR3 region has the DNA TGTGCCAGTAGTGGACAGAGAAATCAGCCCCAGCATTTT.

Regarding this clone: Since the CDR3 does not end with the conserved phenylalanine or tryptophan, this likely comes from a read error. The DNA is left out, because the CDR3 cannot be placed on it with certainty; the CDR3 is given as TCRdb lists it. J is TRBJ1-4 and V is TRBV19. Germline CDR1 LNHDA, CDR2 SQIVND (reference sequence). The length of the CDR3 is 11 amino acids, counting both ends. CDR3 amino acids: CASGAQLLIRV.

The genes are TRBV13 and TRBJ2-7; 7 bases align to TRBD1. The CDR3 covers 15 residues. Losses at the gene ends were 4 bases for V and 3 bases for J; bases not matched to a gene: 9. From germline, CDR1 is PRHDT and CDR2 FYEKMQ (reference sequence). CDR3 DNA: TGTGCCAGCAGCTCGGACCGGGACAGAGTCTACGAGCAGTACTTC. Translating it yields CASSSDRDRVYEQYF.

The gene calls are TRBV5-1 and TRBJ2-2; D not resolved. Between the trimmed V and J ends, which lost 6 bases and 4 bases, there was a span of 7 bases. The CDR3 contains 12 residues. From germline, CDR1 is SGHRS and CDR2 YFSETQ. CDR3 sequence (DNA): TGCGCCAGCAAAGACACCACCGGGGAGCTGTTTTTT. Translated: CASKDTTGELFF. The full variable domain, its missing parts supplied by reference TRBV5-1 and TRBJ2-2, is KAGVTQTPRYLIKTRGQQVTLSCSPISGHRSVSWYQQTPGQGLQFLFEYFSETQRNKGNFPGRFSGRQFSNSRSEMNVSTLELGDSALYLCASKDTTGELFFGEGSRLTVL.

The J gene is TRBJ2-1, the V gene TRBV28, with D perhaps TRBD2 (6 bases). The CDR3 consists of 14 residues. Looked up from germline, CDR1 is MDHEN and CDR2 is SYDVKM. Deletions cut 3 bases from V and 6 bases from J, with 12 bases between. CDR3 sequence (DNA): TGTGCCAGCAGTTTGGGGGGAACTAGCAATGAGCAGTTCTTC. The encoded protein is CASSLGGTSNEQFF.

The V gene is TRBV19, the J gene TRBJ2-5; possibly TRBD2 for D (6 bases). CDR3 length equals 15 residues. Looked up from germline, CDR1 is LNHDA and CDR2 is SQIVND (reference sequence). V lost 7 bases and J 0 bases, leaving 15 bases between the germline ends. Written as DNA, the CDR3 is TGTGCCAGTACCTCCATCTGGGGGGACCAAGAGACCCAGTACTTC. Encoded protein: CASTSIWGDQETQYF.

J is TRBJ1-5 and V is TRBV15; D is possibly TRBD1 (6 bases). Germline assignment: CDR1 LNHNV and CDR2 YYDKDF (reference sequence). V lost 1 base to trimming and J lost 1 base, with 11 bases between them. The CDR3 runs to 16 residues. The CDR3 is CATSRGGLGSNQPQHF. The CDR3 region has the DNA TGTGCCACCAGCAGAGGGGGGCTTGGGAGCAATCAGCCCCAGCATTTT.

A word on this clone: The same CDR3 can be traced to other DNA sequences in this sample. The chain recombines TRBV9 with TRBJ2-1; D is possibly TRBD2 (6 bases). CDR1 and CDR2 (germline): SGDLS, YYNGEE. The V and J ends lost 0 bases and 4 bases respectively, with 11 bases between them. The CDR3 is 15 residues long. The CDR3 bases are TGTGCCAGCAGCGTAGGCAGCGGGCTTTACAATGAGCAGTTCTTC. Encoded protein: CASSVGSGLYNEQFF.

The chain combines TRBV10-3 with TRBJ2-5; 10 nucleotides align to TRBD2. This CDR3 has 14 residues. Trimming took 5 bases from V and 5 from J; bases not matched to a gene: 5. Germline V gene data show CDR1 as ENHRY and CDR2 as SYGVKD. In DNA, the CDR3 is TGTGCCATCAGTAGCGGGGGGGCGCTGGAGACCCAGTACTTC. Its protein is CAISSGGALETQYF.

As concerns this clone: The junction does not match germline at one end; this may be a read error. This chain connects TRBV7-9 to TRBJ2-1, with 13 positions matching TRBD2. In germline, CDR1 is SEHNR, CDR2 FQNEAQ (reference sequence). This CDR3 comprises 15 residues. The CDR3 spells CASSFPGLAGNVQFF. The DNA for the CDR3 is TGTGCCAGCAGCTTCCCGGGACTAGCGGGAAATGTGCAGTTCTTC. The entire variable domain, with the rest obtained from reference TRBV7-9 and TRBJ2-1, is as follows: DTGVSQNPRHKITKRGQNVTFRCDPISEHNRLYWYRQTLGQGPEFLTYFQNEAQLEKSRLLSDRFSAERPKGSFSTLEIQRTEQGDSAMYLCASSFPGLAGNVQFFGPGTRLTVL.